The source of this T cell receptor beta chain is a study of molecular identifiers for immune sequencing clone quantification. Study summary: In replicates, RNA taken from approximately 20,000 or 100,000 naive CD8 cells was divided five ways, and four portions underwent sequencing.

One entry per CDR3 protein results from TCRdb running MiXCR on the PCR reads. The sample consists of tens of thousands of distinct CDR3 sequences, around a quarter of them appearing once. The CDR3 is made up of 13 amino acids. Germline assignment: CDR1 MGHRA and CDR2 YSYEKL. V was clipped by 0 bases and J by 14 bases, with 16 bases between them. In the case of this clonotype: As yet, its antigen is unknown.

The study, taken as a whole, reports: In naive cells, under 1% of molecules belonged to clones above 20 RNA copies, against over 97% in effector cells.

The rearrangement links TRBV4-1 to TRBJ1-1, with D maybe TRBD1 (6 bases). The specimen was naive CD8+ T cells from blood, with Jurkat cell RNA spiked in. Regarding subset: FACS-sorted CD8+CD4-CCR7+CD45RA+ naive T cells. The TCR originated in a human donor in good health. Some libraries in this study had Jurkat cell RNA spiked in. Here the CDR3 reads CASSQDGQPLGFF. CDR3 DNA: TGCGCCAGCAGCCAAGATGGACAGCCGCTGGGGTTCTTT.